Listed here are 29 T cell receptor beta chains from one sample, sequenced in a study of response to subunit inactivated influenza vaccine. TCRdb analysed the RT-PCR reads with MiXCR anew, one entry per CDR3 protein. The sample has roughly 670,000 distinct CDR3 sequences; about 14% are singletons. The sequences come from PBMCs from blood, collected 14 days before vaccination. Receptors originate from a man in his fifties or sixties who received an inactivated influenza vaccine.

This clonotype was counted a few times. The rearrangement uses TRBV10-3 and TRBJ1-1; TRBD1 might be the D (5 bases). Germline CDR1 is ENHRY and CDR2 is SYGVKD. With 6 bases removed from V and 2 bases from J, the gap between germline ends came to 13 bases. This CDR3 has 14 amino acids. The CDR3 reads CAISPGASNTEAFF. Here the CDR3 DNA reads TGTGCCATCAGCCCCGGGGCGTCAAACACTGAAGCTTTCTTT.

This chain links TRBV18 with TRBJ2-2; a possible D gene is TRBD1 (6 bases). V was pared by 4 bases and J by 2 bases, with 11 bases between. CDR3 length equals 15 residues. Germline values: CDR1 KGHSH, CDR2 LQKENI. The CDR3 DNA reads as TGTGCCAGCTCACTGAAACAGGGAAACACCGGGGAGCTGTTTTTT. Translation gives CASSLKQGNTGELFF.

There are a few counts of this clonotype. The chain is built from TRBV12-3 or TRBV12-4 and TRBJ2-4, with a weak D call TRBD1 (5 bases). Trimming took 3 bases from V and 8 from J, leaving 14 bases between them. The CDR3 extends over 14 amino acids. CDR3 sequence reads: CASSFQGIGDIQYF. Here the CDR3 DNA reads TGTGCCAGCAGTTTTCAGGGAATAGGGGACATTCAGTACTTC.

This clonotype was detected only a few times. This chain uses TRBV2 with TRBJ2-2, with 7 bases matching TRBD2. V trimming: 5 bases; J trimming: 6 bases; junction bases outside the gene matches: 9. The CDR3 has 15 residues. CDR1 is SNHLY and CDR2 is FYNNEI in the germline V gene. CDR3 region: CASSPSTSRAGELFF. CDR3 coding DNA: TGTGCCAGCAGTCCCTCGACTAGCAGGGCCGGGGAGCTGTTTTTT.

A word on this clonotype: The junction shows a germline mismatch at one end, possibly a read error. The chain is built from TRBV5-1 and TRBJ2-5, with D possibly matching TRBD2 (5 bases). Germline values: CDR1 SGHRS, CDR2 YFSETQ. There are 13 residues in the CDR3. CDR3 nucleotides: TGCGCCAGCAGGGAAGGGAGCCAAGAGACCCTGTACTTC. Amino acids: CASREGSQETLYF.

This clonotype was counted ten times or more. The chain employs TRBV12-3 or TRBV12-4 and TRBJ1-1; 8 nucleotides line up with TRBD1. The trim removed 5 bases at V and 6 bases at J, leaving 5 bases unmatched. This CDR3 region has 13 residues. Here the CDR3 DNA reads TGTGCCAGCAGTCCGGACAGGGACGCTGAAGCTTTCTTT. Protein: CASSPDRDAEAFF.

This clonotype turned up a few times. This chain uses TRBV28 with TRBJ2-7; TRBD1 aligns across 9 bases. The V segment lost 3 bases and the J segment 5 bases; nucleotides outside the gene matches: 8. Germline CDR1 is MDHEN and CDR2 is SYDVKM. This CDR3 is 15 amino acids long. The CDR3 is CASSFGTGGVDEQYF. CDR3 nucleotides: TGTGCCAGCAGTTTTGGTACAGGGGGCGTGGACGAGCAGTACTTC.

The V and J genes are TRBV6-5 and TRBJ2-5; maybe TRBD1 (7 bases). Germline CDR1 MNHEY, CDR2 SVGAGI. This CDR3 has 15 amino acids. The V end was cut by 0 bases, the J end by 3 bases, with 11 bases between. The chain's CDR3 is CASSYSPRGEETQYF. CDR3 DNA sequence: TGTGCCAGCAGTTACTCTCCCAGGGGGGAAGAGACCCAGTACTTC.

V usage is TRBV5-1 and J usage is TRBJ2-7, with D perhaps TRBD1 or TRBD2 (5 bases each). Between the trimmed V and J ends, which lost 4 bases and 0 bases, there was a span of 14 bases. The CDR3 runs 15 residues. CDR1 SGHRS and CDR2 YFSETQ come from the germline V gene. CDR3 protein: CASSPGTASSYEQYF. The CDR3, as DNA: TGCGCCAGCAGCCCCGGGACGGCCAGCTCCTACGAGCAGTACTTC.

This clonotype was counted between two and nine times. The chain has TRBV12-3 or TRBV12-4 and TRBJ1-5; tentatively, D is TRBD1 (5 bases). The germline V and J ends were trimmed by 6 bases and 11 bases, with 20 bases remaining between them. CDR3 size: 14 residues. Written as DNA, the CDR3 is TGTGCCAGCAGCCCGCCGGGACCCCGATGGACCCAGCATTTT. It is translated as CASSPPGPRWTQHF.

The rearrangement uses TRBV5-5 and TRBJ2-1; unclear D gene. Trimming took 1 base from V and 10 from J, leaving 9 bases between them. The germline gives CDR1 SGHKS, CDR2 YYEKEE (reference sequence). This CDR3 has 12 amino acids. Here the CDR3 reads CASSLYPAEQFF. The CDR3 DNA follows: TGTGCCAGCAGCTTGTACCCAGCGGAGCAGTTCTTC.

This clonotype occurred many times. V and J are TRBV20-1 and TRBJ2-1; D might be TRBD2 (5 bases). Germline CDR1 reads DFQATT; CDR2 reads SNEGSKA (reference sequence). The CDR3 extends over 15 amino acids. V was clipped by 0 bases and J by 4 bases, with 13 bases between them. CDR3 region: CSARDRRTPYNEQFF. For the CDR3, the DNA is TGCAGTGCTAGAGATCGGAGGACTCCTTACAATGAGCAGTTCTTC.

The chain links TRBV5-1 to TRBJ2-1, with 16 bases identical to TRBD2. The CDR3 sequence is 16 residues long. After removal of 3 bases from V and 11 bases from J, the junction contained 8 bases not matched to a gene. From germline, CDR1 is SGHRS and CDR2 YFSETQ. The CDR3 nucleotides read TGCGCCAGCAGCTCCGCGGGACTAGCGGGAGGGTCACAGCAGTTCTTC. Encoded protein: CASSSAGLAGGSQQFF.

The chain combines TRBV5-1 with TRBJ2-3; D is unclear. This CDR3 comprises 14 residues. Between the trimmed V and J ends, which lost 2 bases and 4 bases, there was a span of 11 bases. Germline V lookup: CDR1 SGHRS, CDR2 YFSETQ. The CDR3 is CASSLFAWADTQYF. The DNA of the CDR3 is TGCGCCAGCAGCTTATTCGCCTGGGCAGATACGCAGTATTTT.

V usage is TRBV7-2 and J usage is TRBJ2-3; possibly TRBD1 for D (6 bases). The CDR3 is 18 amino acids. Germline V gene lookup returns CDR1 SGHTA and CDR2 FQGNSA. V lost 0 bases, J lost 2 bases, and 18 bases lay in between. CDR3: CASSLAAPRGFYTDTQYF. The DNA of the CDR3 is TGTGCCAGCAGCTTAGCGGCCCCCAGGGGTTTTTACACAGATACGCAGTATTTT.

This clonotype was picked up a small number of times. V is TRBV29-1 and J is TRBJ1-1, with D hard to call. The CDR3 has 12 residues. CDR1 is SQVTM, CDR2 ANQGSEA, per germline. V was cut by 4 bases and J by 1 base, with 7 bases left in between. CDR3 sequence: CSVVVQNTEAFF. CDR3 bases: TGCAGCGTTGTCGTCCAGAACACTGAAGCTTTCTTT.

This clonotype has just a few counts. V is TRBV4-1 and J is TRBJ1-1, with a possible D match to TRBD1 (6 bases). Germline lookup yields CDR1 MGHRA and CDR2 YSYEKL. The length of the CDR3 is 19 residues. V was shortened by 2 bases and J by 0 bases, with 22 bases between the two germline ends. The CDR3 coding sequence is TGCGCCAGCAGCCAACCTCTGGGGGCTTTGCCCGGGCTGAACACTGAAGCTTTCTTT. This sequence encodes CASSQPLGALPGLNTEAFF.

This chain joins TRBV29-1 and TRBJ1-1, with a tentative D call TRBD1 (5 bases). This CDR3 spans 14 amino acids. Germline V gene data show CDR1 as SQVTM and CDR2 as ANQGSEA. V was clipped by 3 bases and J by 0 bases, with 11 bases between them. Written as DNA, the CDR3 is TGCAGCGTTGAGGGGGTCCTCATGAACACTGAAGCTTTCTTT. As protein: CSVEGVLMNTEAFF.

This clonotype was seen a few times. The chain combines TRBV2 with TRBJ2-7; 9 bases match TRBD1. This CDR3 has 12 amino acids. The V gene end was trimmed by 8 bases and the J gene end by 4 bases; junction bases not matched to a gene: 3. Germline-derived CDR1 and CDR2 are SNHLY and FYNNEI. CDR3 bases: TGTGCCAGCGTTGGGACAGGGTACGAGCAGTACTTC. Translated, it gives CASVGTGYEQYF. The full variable domain, completed using reference TRBV2 and TRBJ2-7, is EPEVTQTPSHQVTQMGQEVILRCVPISNHLYFYWYRQILGQKVEFLVSFYNNEISEKSEIFDDQFSVERPDGSNFTLKIRSTKLEDSAMYFCASVGTGYEQYFGPGTRLTVT.

The V and J genes are TRBV9 and TRBJ2-7; 11 nucleotides agree with TRBD2. The V segment lost 3 bases and the J segment 3 bases; nucleotides outside the gene matches: 5. The CDR3 covers 15 residues. Germline values: CDR1 SGDLS, CDR2 YYNGEE. CDR3 sequence: CASSATSGSIYEQYF. Written as DNA, the CDR3 is TGTGCCAGCAGCGCAACTAGCGGGAGTATCTACGAGCAGTACTTC.

This clonotype was picked up a small number of times. The chain joins TRBV11-2 to TRBJ2-1, with D hard to call. The germline V gene encodes CDR1 SGHAT and CDR2 FQNNGV. The CDR3 has 14 amino acids. Trimming took off 0 bases at V and 4 bases at J, with 7 bases between the two ends. The CDR3: CASSLEPAYNEQFF. Written as DNA, the CDR3 is TGTGCCAGCAGCTTAGAGCCCGCGTACAATGAGCAGTTCTTC.

With respect to this clonotype: Germline is not matched at one junction end, which may reflect a read error. This chain links TRBV18 with TRBJ2-4; D gene ambiguous. There are 12 residues in the CDR3. Per the germline V gene, CDR1 is KGHSH and CDR2 is LQKENI. This chain's CDR3 is CASSPGPTFMSF. CDR3 sequence (DNA): TGTGCCAGCTCACCTGGCCCCACTTTCATGAGCTTC.

This clonotype has a handful of counts. The chain uses TRBV20-1 and TRBJ2-1; tentatively, D is TRBD2 (6 bases). Germline-derived CDR1 and CDR2 are DFQATT and SNEGSKA (reference sequence). The CDR3 covers 15 residues. With 0 bases removed from V and 8 bases from J, the gap between germline ends came to 17 bases. The CDR3 nucleotides read TGCAGTGCTAGAGATTTTAGCGGAGCTTCACATGAGCAGTTCTTC. It encodes CSARDFSGASHEQFF.

This clonotype was observed at least ten times. V gene TRBV11-2 combines with J gene TRBJ2-7, with 9 nucleotides matching TRBD1. The length of the CDR3 is 14 residues. After removal of 0 bases from V and 7 bases from J, the junction contained 4 bases not matched to a gene. Germline values: CDR1 SGHAT, CDR2 FQNNGV. The CDR3 DNA sequence: TGTGCCAGCAGCTTAGAAGGGACAGGGAGGGAGCAGTACTTC. Protein product: CASSLEGTGREQYF.

The V gene is TRBV5-1, the J gene TRBJ2-7; no definite D call. Looked up from germline, CDR1 is SGHRS and CDR2 is YFSETQ. The CDR3 contains 14 residues. Deletions cut 4 bases from V and 2 bases from J, with 13 bases between. The CDR3 protein is CASSPQQVPYEQYF. In nucleotides, the CDR3 is TGCGCCAGCAGCCCCCAGCAGGTTCCCTACGAGCAGTACTTC. The whole variable domain, remainder taken from reference TRBV5-1 and TRBJ2-7, is KAGVTQTPRYLIKTRGQQVTLSCSPISGHRSVSWYQQTPGQGLQFLFEYFSETQRNKGNFPGRFSGRQFSNSRSEMNVSTLELGDSALYLCASSPQQVPYEQYFGPGTRLTVT.

A few counts support this clonotype. The chain couples TRBV12-3 or TRBV12-4 to TRBJ2-2; tentatively, D is TRBD1 or TRBD2 (5 bases each). The CDR3 covers 14 residues. V lost 2 bases to trimming and J lost 4 bases, with 8 bases between them. The CDR3 sequence: CASSLMGRTGELFF. DNA of the CDR3: TGTGCCAGCAGTTTAATGGGACGCACCGGGGAGCTGTTTTTT.

This chain uses TRBV16 with TRBJ1-2, with D possibly matching TRBD1 (6 bases). CDR1 and CDR2 (germline): KGHSY, FQNENV. The CDR3 covers 15 residues. The V and J ends lost 3 bases and 6 bases respectively, with 17 bases between them. The CDR3 sequence: CASSQTRGRGHGYTF. The CDR3 coding sequence is TGTGCCAGCAGCCAGACCAGGGGCCGGGGGCATGGCTACACCTTC.

This chain links TRBV25-1 with TRBJ2-7; D may be TRBD1 or TRBD2 (5 bases each). V lost 8 bases to trimming and J lost 4 bases, with 18 bases between them. From germline, CDR1 is MGHDK and CDR2 SYGVNS. The CDR3 is 14 amino acids. CDR3 in DNA: TGTGCCAGCCAACTAGGGGCAACGGATTACGAGCAGTACTTC. This sequence encodes CASQLGATDYEQYF.

On this clonotype: Sequence at one end of the junction differs from germline and may be a read error. The genes are TRBV5-5 and TRBJ2-2; perhaps TRBD2 as D (6 bases). The V gene's germline CDR1 is SGHKS and CDR2 YYEKEE (reference sequence). The CDR3 has 16 residues. The CDR3, as DNA: TGTGCCGGCAGCTGGGGGACTCCCGGAAAGGCCGGGGAGCTGTTTTTT. It codes for CAGSWGTPGKAGELFF.